A single sample gave rise to the 31 T cell receptor beta chains below, sequenced in a study of cytomegalovirus exposure and HLA in healthy donors. With 60 Vbeta and 13 Jbeta primers, the PCR was carried out. Assay used: immunoSEQ multiplex PCR; TCRdb lists only in-frame clones, some missing. The table shows tens of thousands of clones, with less than 85% occurring only once. The sequenced material came from PBMCs. The receptors originated from a man between 18 and 29 years old in good health and CMV-seronegative.

V and J are TRBV11-2 and TRBJ1-4; a weak D match, TRBD1 (5 bases). This CDR3 has 13 amino acids. V was pared by 7 bases and J by 8 bases, with 14 bases between. In germline, CDR1 is SGHAT, CDR2 FQNNGV. In nucleotides, the CDR3 is TGTGCCAGCACACCCAGGGTTCGGGAAAAACTGTTTTTT. Residues: CASTPRVREKLFF.

CDR3 in amino acids: CASSNWDMGDANEKLFF. The CDR3 bases are TGTGCCAGCAGCAACTGGGACATGGGGGACGCTAATGAAAAACTGTTTTTT. V gene TRBV2 combines with J gene TRBJ1-4, with D maybe TRBD1 (6 bases). There are 17 residues in the CDR3. V was shortened by 6 bases and J by 3 bases, with 20 bases between the two germline ends. The germline CDR1 and CDR2 sequences are SNHLY and FYNNEI.

The rearrangement joins TRBV6-4 to TRBJ2-2; 11 nucleotides match TRBD2. The CDR3 contains 16 residues. Germline lookup yields CDR1 MRHNA and CDR2 SNTAGT. Trimming cost V 4 bases and J 4 bases; bases outside gene matches: 5. As DNA, the CDR3 is TGTGCCAGCAGTGCCCTAGCGGGAGGTGGCACCGGGGAGCTGTTTTTT. It encodes CASSALAGGGTGELFF.

This chain links TRBV9 with TRBJ1-1; 7 bases fit TRBD1. The CDR3 totals 14 residues. Per the germline V gene, CDR1 is SGDLS and CDR2 is YYNGEE. Losses at the gene ends were 7 bases for V and 4 bases for J; bases not matched to a gene: 10. The CDR3 bases are TGTGCCAGCGCGGCGTTCGAGGGGGCCACTGAAGCTTTCTTT. Encoded protein: CASAAFEGATEAFF.

The rearrangement uses TRBV28 and TRBJ1-5; D is unresolved. This CDR3 contains 14 residues. Germline assignment: CDR1 MDHEN and CDR2 SYDVKM. V was trimmed by 3 bases and J by 1 base, leaving 7 bases between them. The CDR3 DNA is TGTGCCAGCAGTTTTCAGATAAGCAATCAGCCCCAGCATTTT. Protein sequence: CASSFQISNQPQHF.

The chain links TRBV28 to TRBJ2-6; TRBD1 is a possible D gene (6 bases). V dropped 3 bases and J dropped 0 bases, with 18 bases sitting between them. The CDR3 has 19 residues. The germline V gene encodes CDR1 MDHEN and CDR2 SYDVKM. The CDR3 protein is CASSFLRTVTGSGANVLTF. The CDR3 DNA reads as TGTGCCAGCAGTTTCCTCCGGACAGTGACGGGCTCTGGGGCCAACGTCCTGACTTTC.

The chain recombines TRBV6-6 with TRBJ2-7, with TRBD2 identical over 7 bases. The germline V gene encodes CDR1 MNHNY and CDR2 SVGAGI (reference sequence). This CDR3 has 15 residues. The trim removed 2 bases at V and 4 bases at J, leaving 8 bases unmatched. The CDR3 loop is CASSYAGDSFYEQYF. CDR3 DNA: TGTGCCAGCAGTTACGCGGGAGACTCCTTTTACGAGCAGTACTTC.

The J gene is TRBJ2-3, the V gene TRBV4-3; D is ambiguous. V lost 0 bases and J lost 2, with 12 bases in between. The CDR3 runs to 16 residues. CDR1 and CDR2 from the germline V gene are LGHNA and YSLEER. The CDR3 is CASSQDRATYTDTQYF. CDR3 in DNA: TGCGCCAGCAGCCAAGATCGAGCGACCTACACAGATACGCAGTATTTT.

This chain links TRBV5-1 with TRBJ2-1, with TRBD2 matching 8 bases. Germline V gives CDR1 SGHRS, CDR2 YFSETQ. The CDR3 covers 17 residues. V shed 2 bases and J 7 bases; nucleotides not matched to a gene: 14. DNA of the CDR3: TGCGCCAGCAGCTTAAGCTCCCGGAGCGGGAGAAGGAATGAGCAGTTCTTC. Translation gives CASSLSSRSGRRNEQFF. The whole variable domain, remainder taken from reference TRBV5-1 and TRBJ2-1, is KAGVTQTPRYLIKTRGQQVTLSCSPISGHRSVSWYQQTPGQGLQFLFEYFSETQRNKGNFPGRFSGRQFSNSRSEMNVSTLELGDSALYLCASSLSSRSGRRNEQFFGPGTRLTVL.

The chain joins TRBV18 to TRBJ2-7; tentatively, D is TRBD1 (6 bases). Germline V CDR1 and CDR2: KGHSH, LQKENI. The CDR3 runs to 15 residues. V gave up 3 bases and J gave up 2 bases, with 14 bases separating them. In DNA form, the CDR3 reads TGTGCCAGCTCACCTCGACAGGACGCACCCTACGAGCAGTACTTC. It encodes CASSPRQDAPYEQYF.

The chain links TRBV15 to TRBJ1-4; 7 bases align to TRBD1. After removal of 3 bases from V and 0 bases from J, the junction contained 4 bases not matched to a gene. CDR3 length: 16 residues. CDR1 LNHNV and CDR2 YYDKDF come from the germline V gene (reference sequence). CDR3 DNA: TGTGCCACCAGCAGTTCTAGGGGGCCAACTAATGAAAAACTGTTTTTT. It encodes CATSSSRGPTNEKLFF.

This clone was counted only a few times. V is TRBV2 and J is TRBJ1-5; 7 nucleotides line up with TRBD1. CDR3 length: 13 amino acids. With V trimmed by 8 bases and J by 7 bases, 8 bases remained unmatched. Germline lookup yields CDR1 SNHLY and CDR2 FYNNEI. The CDR3 DNA sequence: TGTGCCAGCGAAGAGGGGGCGGGGCAGCCCCAGCATTTT. It encodes CASEEGAGQPQHF.

This clone occurred once. The V gene is TRBV19, the J gene TRBJ2-6, with D maybe TRBD1 (6 bases). The CDR3 is 14 residues long. Trimming shortened V by 6 bases and J by 4 bases, and 10 bases separated the two germline ends. CDR1 and CDR2 (germline): LNHDA, SQIVND (reference sequence). The CDR3: CASRTGGGANVLTF. The CDR3 nucleotides read TGTGCCAGTAGGACAGGTGGGGGGGCCAACGTCCTGACTTTC.

Comment on this clone: Since no conserved phenylalanine or tryptophan closes the CDR3, a read error is the likely cause. The V gene is TRBV30, the J gene TRBJ2-7, with D perhaps TRBD1 (6 bases). The CDR3 is 13 amino acids. With 1 base removed from V and 6 bases from J, the gap between germline ends came to 13 bases. Germline CDR1 GTSNPN, CDR2 SVGIG (reference sequence). DNA of the CDR3: TGTGCCTGGAGTGCCACAGGGAAAGGCGAGCAGTACCTC. This sequence encodes CAWSATGKGEQYL.

J is TRBJ1-1 and V is TRBV18, with 8 bases that match TRBD1. The CDR3 has 12 residues. Germline V gene sequence: CDR1 KGHSH, CDR2 LQKENI. Trimming cost V 3 bases and J 11 bases; bases outside gene matches: 5. The CDR3 region is CASSPGQGEAFF. The CDR3 DNA reads TGTGCCAGCTCACCCGGACAGGGCGAGGCTTTCTTT. The full variable domain, rest sourced from reference TRBV18 and TRBJ1-1, is NAGVMQNPRHLVRRRGQEARLRCSPMKGHSHVYWYRQLPEEGLKFMVYLQKENIIDESGMPKERFSAEFPKEGPSILRIQQVVRGDSAAYFCASSPGQGEAFFGQGTRLTVV.

The chain recombines TRBV6-5 with TRBJ1-1; weak D call: TRBD1 (5 bases). Trimming stripped 5 bases from V and 8 bases from J, with 18 bases between. Germline CDR1 and CDR2: MNHEY and SVGAGI. The CDR3 totals 14 residues. CDR3 in DNA: TGTGCCAGCAGTCCCCTGGCAGGGAAATCCGAAGCTTTCTTT. Residues: CASSPLAGKSEAFF.

This chain connects TRBV30 to TRBJ2-7; D possibly corresponds to TRBD1 (6 bases). V lost 3 bases to trimming and J lost 0 bases, with 15 bases between them. The germline gives CDR1 GTSNPN, CDR2 SVGIG (reference sequence). The CDR3 consists of 15 residues. The CDR3 region has the DNA TGTGCCTGGAGGCCCCAGGGGTATTACTCCTACGAGCAGTACTTC. It translates to CAWRPQGYYSYEQYF.

J is TRBJ1-2 and V is TRBV10-2; D remains ambiguous. The V gene lost 2 bases and the J gene lost 2 bases, with 9 bases spanning the gap. CDR1 is WSHSY, CDR2 SAAADI, per germline. This CDR3 is 14 amino acids long. CDR3 sequence reads: CASSEGGYNYGYTF. As DNA, the CDR3 is TGCGCCAGCAGTGAGGGAGGGTACAACTATGGCTACACCTTC.

This chain uses TRBV6-5 with TRBJ2-2; D perhaps matches TRBD1 (6 bases). Trimming took 6 bases from V and 1 from J, leaving 9 bases between them. This CDR3 contains 14 residues. CDR1 MNHEY and CDR2 SVGAGI come from the germline V gene. DNA of the CDR3: TGTGCCAGCAGCGTACAGGGGAACACCGGGGAGCTGTTTTTT. This sequence encodes CASSVQGNTGELFF.

This chain joins TRBV9 and TRBJ1-5, with 7 bases lining up with TRBD1. From germline, CDR1 is SGDLS and CDR2 YYNGEE. J gave up 3 bases and V 3 bases, and 6 bases lay outside the gene matches. The CDR3 extends over 15 amino acids. For the CDR3, the DNA is TGTGCCAGCAGCGCTCGGGACAGTTACAATCAGCCCCAGCATTTT. Translating gives CASSARDSYNQPQHF.

This chain connects TRBV5-4 to TRBJ2-5; maybe TRBD2 (6 bases). There are 14 residues in the CDR3. The germline V and J ends were trimmed by 0 bases and 4 bases, with 10 bases remaining between them. Germline-derived CDR1 and CDR2 are SGHNT and YYREEE (reference sequence). The CDR3 spells CASSLGAGLETQYF. The CDR3 DNA sequence: TGTGCCAGCAGCTTGGGGGCGGGACTAGAGACCCAGTACTTC.

This clone was seen more than once but under ten times. The rearrangement links TRBV28 to TRBJ1-5; D is perhaps TRBD1 (5 bases). There are 16 residues in the CDR3. V dropped 2 bases and J dropped 6 bases, with 17 bases sitting between them. Germline CDR1 and CDR2: MDHEN and SYDVKM. The CDR3 is CASSLVLGERGQPQHF. CDR3 nucleotides: TGTGCCAGCAGTTTAGTGTTAGGGGAAAGGGGTCAGCCCCAGCATTTT.

The chain joins TRBV30 to TRBJ1-1; TRBD1 agrees at 10 bases. This CDR3 is built from 13 residues. Trimming at V came to 2 bases and at J to 6 bases, leaving 3 bases not matched to a gene. Germline V gene lookup returns CDR1 GTSNPN and CDR2 SVGIG (reference sequence). The CDR3: CAWSKDRGSEAFF. The CDR3 bases are TGTGCCTGGAGTAAGGACAGGGGGTCTGAAGCTTTCTTT.

CDR3 sequence reads: CASSQEPGQGGQPQHF. CDR3 DNA sequence: TGCGCCAGCAGCCAAGAGCCGGGACAGGGGGGTCAGCCCCAGCATTTT. The rearrangement uses TRBV4-3 and TRBJ1-5, with 11 bases aligning to TRBD1. V was clipped by 0 bases and J by 6 bases; unmatched bases: 4. The CDR3 is 16 amino acids. The V gene's germline CDR1 is LGHNA and CDR2 YSLEER.

This chain uses TRBV6-1 with TRBJ2-3; 7 bases are shared with TRBD2. CDR1 is MNHNS and CDR2 is SASEGT in the germline V gene. This CDR3 comprises 14 residues. The ends lost 5 bases at V and 4 bases at J; junction bases unmatched: 6. For the CDR3, the DNA is TGTGCCAGCAGTAGCCCGCGGGGGTCAGATACGCAGTATTTT. Its protein product is CASSSPRGSDTQYF.

The rearrangement uses TRBV1 and TRBJ1-1; the table gives TRBD1 as D, unverified against the DNA. TRBV1 is marked as a pseudogene. The CDR3 runs 14 residues. CDR3 coding DNA: TGCACCAGCAGCCAAGACCAGGAGAACACTGAAGCTTTCTTT. It encodes CTSSQDQENTEAFF.

The chain employs TRBV19 and TRBJ1-1; tentative D call: TRBD1 (6 bases). Germline lookup yields CDR1 LNHDA and CDR2 SQIVND (reference sequence). Trimming removed 8 bases at V and 0 bases at J, with 16 bases between. The CDR3 sequence is 15 residues long. CDR3 sequence (DNA): TGTGCCAGTCGTTCACGCACAGGGCTGAACACTGAAGCTTTCTTT. Its protein product is CASRSRTGLNTEAFF.

J is TRBJ2-7 and V is TRBV6-5; 12 positions match TRBD2. V shed 7 bases and J 3 bases; nucleotides not matched to a gene: 4. The CDR3 covers 14 residues. In germline, CDR1 is MNHEY, CDR2 SVGAGI. The DNA for the CDR3 is TGTGCCAGCAACCGACTAGCGGGGGTCTACGAGCAGTACTTC. Translation: CASNRLAGVYEQYF.

The gene calls are TRBV5-4 and TRBJ2-5; TRBD2 agrees at 15 bases. The V and J ends lost 4 bases and 5 bases, in that order; junction bases with no gene match: 9. There are 17 residues in the CDR3. Looked up from germline, CDR1 is SGHNT and CDR2 is YYREEE (reference sequence). The CDR3 is CASSRPGTSGRPETQYF. The DNA for the CDR3 is TGTGCCAGCAGCCGTCCCGGGACTAGCGGGAGGCCGGAGACCCAGTACTTC.

V is TRBV9 and J is TRBJ2-5; 12 bases map to TRBD2. V shed 3 bases, J shed 2 bases, and the junction held 8 bases outside the gene matches. Per germline, CDR1 SGDLS and CDR2 YYNGEE. CDR3 length equals 17 residues. Here the CDR3 reads CASSAAGTSGLQETQYF. The CDR3 DNA is TGTGCCAGCAGCGCCGCCGGGACTAGCGGGCTTCAAGAGACCCAGTACTTC.

The V call is TRBV19, the J call TRBJ1-4, with TRBD1 as a possible D gene (5 bases). The CDR3 sequence is 13 residues long. Germline loops: CDR1 LNHDA, CDR2 SQIVND (reference sequence). V was trimmed by 1 base and J by 8 bases, leaving 8 bases between them. CDR3 nucleotide sequence: TGTGCCAGTAGTATAGTGACAGCAGAAAAACTGTTTTTT. Protein product: CASSIVTAEKLFF.